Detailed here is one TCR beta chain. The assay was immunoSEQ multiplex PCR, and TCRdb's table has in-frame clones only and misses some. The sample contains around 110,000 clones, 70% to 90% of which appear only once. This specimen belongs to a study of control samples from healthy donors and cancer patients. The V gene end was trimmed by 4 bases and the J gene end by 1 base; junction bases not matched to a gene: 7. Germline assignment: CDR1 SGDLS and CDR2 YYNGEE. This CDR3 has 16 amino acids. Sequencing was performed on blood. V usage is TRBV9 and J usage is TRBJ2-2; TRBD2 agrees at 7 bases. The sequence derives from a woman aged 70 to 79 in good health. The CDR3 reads CASSSRKRGNTGELFF. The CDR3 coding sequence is TGTGCCAGCAGCTCCAGAAAGCGGGGGAACACCGGGGAGCTGTTTTTT. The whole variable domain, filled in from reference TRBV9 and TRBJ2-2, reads DSGVTQTPKHLITATGQRVTLRCSPRSGDLSVYWYQQSLDQGLQFLIQYYNGEERAKGNILERFSAQQFPDLHSELNLSSLELGDSALYFCASSSRKRGNTGELFFGEGSRLTVL.